These 25 T cell receptor beta chains originate from one sample sequenced in a study of HIV-infected children after antiretroviral therapy interruption. The TCR library was built from RNA with a 3' RACE protocol and unique molecular identifiers. TCRdb re-derived calls from the 3' RACE reads in MiXCR, one entry per CDR3 protein. The data contain tens of thousands of distinct CDR3 sequences, around 4.5% of them singletons. This sample's treatment: PENTA 11 planned treatment interruption arm or continuous ART arm. Source: CD45RA+ CD4+ T cells from PBMCs, pooled from several time points, taken from a donor given antiretroviral therapy, either interrupted or continuous. Subset indicated: naive CD4+ CD45RA+ CD45RO- T cells. Source of these receptors: a pool of human donors with HIV.

This clonotype appeared many times. J is TRBJ1-5 and V is TRBV23-1, with D unresolved. TRBV23-1 is an open reading frame whose function is uncertain. CDR3 length: 14 amino acids. The V end lost 9 bases, the J end lost 2 bases, and 14 bases lay between the germline ends. The CDR3 loop reads CARRKTYCNQPQHF. The CDR3 DNA sequence: TGCGCCAGAAGGAAAACATACTGCAATCAGCCCCAGCATTTT.

This clonotype was counted ten times or more. The V call is TRBV28, the J call TRBJ1-1; TRBD1 is a possible D gene (6 bases). The CDR3 extends over 14 amino acids. The germline CDR1 and CDR2 sequences are MDHEN and SYDVKM. V gave up 5 bases and J gave up 3 bases, with 13 bases separating them. The CDR3 spells CASSMAGDYTEAFF. CDR3 nucleotides: TGTGCCAGCAGTATGGCAGGGGACTACACTGAAGCTTTCTTT.

This clonotype has a count of ten or more. V and J are TRBV12-3 or TRBV12-4 and TRBJ2-7, with unresolved D. The V and J ends lost 6 bases and 2 bases respectively, with 11 bases between them. The CDR3 totals 13 residues. The CDR3 nucleotides are TGTGCCAGCAGGTCGGACGGACCCTACGAGCAGTACTTC. This translates into CASRSDGPYEQYF.

This clonotype was counted many times. The chain carries TRBV5-1 and TRBJ1-2; the match to TRBD1 covers 10 bases. The CDR3 has 15 amino acids. V shed 7 bases, J shed 6 bases, and the junction held 12 bases outside the gene matches. Germline CDR1 SGHRS, CDR2 YFSETQ. Here the CDR3 reads CASGDRDRGTDGYTF. DNA for the CDR3: TGCGCCAGCGGCGACCGGGACAGGGGAACGGATGGCTACACCTTC. Combining the CDR3 with reference TRBV5-1 and TRBJ1-2 gives the whole variable domain KAGVTQTPRYLIKTRGQQVTLSCSPISGHRSVSWYQQTPGQGLQFLFEYFSETQRNKGNFPGRFSGRQFSNSRSEMNVSTLELGDSALYLCASGDRDRGTDGYTFGSGTRLTVV.

This clonotype was observed many times. The V gene is TRBV28, the J gene TRBJ2-7; D gene unclear. The CDR3 length is 11 residues. Trimming took off 5 bases at V and 4 bases at J, with 6 bases between the two ends. Germline V CDR1 and CDR2: MDHEN, SYDVKM. The CDR3: CASSPNYEQYF. The CDR3 DNA follows: TGTGCCAGCAGTCCCAATTACGAGCAGTACTTC.

This clonotype has a count of ten or more. This chain joins TRBV7-2 and TRBJ2-2, with TRBD2 as a possible D gene (7 bases). Germline values: CDR1 SGHTA, CDR2 FQGNSA. This CDR3 contains 15 residues. V lost 3 bases and J 9 bases, leaving 17 bases between the germline ends. Here the CDR3 DNA reads TGTGCCAGCAGCTTGACGGGGGGCCTGGACAGGGAGCTGTTTTTT. Amino acids: CASSLTGGLDRELFF.

This clonotype was observed at least ten times. J is TRBJ2-7 and V is TRBV11-3, with D perhaps TRBD1 (6 bases). From germline, CDR1 is SGHNT and CDR2 YENEEA. V gave up 5 bases and J gave up 9 bases, with 14 bases separating them. The CDR3 sequence is 12 residues long. The CDR3 protein is CASSADSIGQYF. DNA of the CDR3: TGTGCCAGCAGCGCGGACAGCATTGGGCAGTACTTC.

This clonotype occurred a few times. This rearrangement joins TRBV10-3 to TRBJ2-4; possibly TRBD1 for D (5 bases). The germline CDR1 and CDR2 sequences are ENHRY and SYGVKD. This CDR3 comprises 14 residues. V lost 2 bases and J 7 bases, leaving 12 bases between the germline ends. CDR3 nucleotide sequence: TGTGCCATCAGTGAGGGGGTGCAGGGTAACATTCAGTACTTC. This sequence encodes CAISEGVQGNIQYF.

Many counts were recorded for this clonotype. The chain joins TRBV12-3 or TRBV12-4 to TRBJ1-2, with no clear D. V was cut by 2 bases and J by 4 bases, with 14 bases left in between. The CDR3 is made up of 15 amino acids. The CDR3 reads CASSLKSARTYGYTF. The CDR3 DNA reads TGTGCCAGCAGTTTAAAGTCGGCCAGGACCTATGGCTACACCTTC.

This clonotype appeared many times. DNA of the CDR3: TGTGCCAGCAGCCACGGCACAGATACGCAGTATTTT. Amino acids: CASSHGTDTQYF. The rearrangement uses TRBV7-3 and TRBJ2-3; D call uncertain. The length of the CDR3 is 12 residues. V was trimmed by 5 bases and J by 1 base, leaving 4 bases between them. The germline V gene encodes CDR1 SGHTA and CDR2 FQGTGA.

This clonotype showed up many times. J is TRBJ2-7 and V is TRBV30; a weak D match, TRBD1 (5 bases). From germline, CDR1 is GTSNPN and CDR2 SVGIG (reference sequence). The CDR3 has 16 residues. The ends were cut back, 4 bases at V and 3 bases at J, with 22 bases in the middle. This chain's CDR3 is CAWTDPPAQGHYEQYF. The DNA of the CDR3 is TGTGCCTGGACCGACCCCCCAGCCCAGGGCCACTACGAGCAGTACTTC.

The sample holds many counts of this clonotype. This rearrangement joins TRBV2 to TRBJ2-2; a weak D match, TRBD1 (5 bases). The CDR3 is made up of 13 amino acids. V was cut by 10 bases and J by 7 bases, with 16 bases left in between. The germline V gene has CDR1 SNHLY and CDR2 FYNNEI. The CDR3 DNA sequence: TGTGCCACCTCGGACAAATGGAACGGGGAGCTGTTTTTT. Translation gives CATSDKWNGELFF. The variable domain in full, completed from reference TRBV2 and TRBJ2-2, reads EPEVTQTPSHQVTQMGQEVILRCVPISNHLYFYWYRQILGQKVEFLVSFYNNEISEKSEIFDDQFSVERPDGSNFTLKIRSTKLEDSAMYFCATSDKWNGELFFGEGSRLTVL.

The table lists this clonotype with many counts. The chain links TRBV6-1 to TRBJ1-6; 7 bases agree with TRBD1. The CDR3 contains 14 residues. The germline CDR1 and CDR2 sequences are MNHNS and SASEGT. The ends lost 1 base at V and 10 bases at J; junction bases unmatched: 4. The CDR3 loop is CASSEEGQNSPLHF. CDR3 sequence (DNA): TGTGCCAGCAGTGAAGAGGGACAGAACTCACCCCTCCACTTT.

This clonotype came up many times. This chain uses TRBV12-3 or TRBV12-4 with TRBJ2-5; D uncertain. The CDR3 runs 11 residues. Trimming took off 3 bases at V and 4 bases at J, with 3 bases between the two ends. Here the CDR3 reads CASSFAETQYF. The DNA for the CDR3 is TGTGCCAGCAGTTTTGCAGAGACCCAGTACTTC.

This chain connects TRBV4-1 to TRBJ2-1, with D perhaps given as TRBD1 or TRBD2 (5 bases each). CDR3 size: 15 residues. Trimming removed 3 bases at V and 4 bases at J, with 13 bases between. CDR1 is MGHRA, CDR2 YSYEKL, per germline. The CDR3 reads CASSHLGTLYNEQFF. The CDR3 region has the DNA TGCGCCAGCAGCCATCTAGGGACCCTATACAATGAGCAGTTCTTC.

This clonotype was observed many times. J is TRBJ2-7 and V is TRBV28; possible D gene TRBD1, 6 bases. Germline assignment: CDR1 MDHEN and CDR2 SYDVKM. Trimming shortened V by 8 bases and J by 2 bases, and 13 bases separated the two germline ends. This CDR3 has 13 amino acids. In nucleotides, the CDR3 is TGTGCCAGCGGGCTACAGGGACCCTACGAGCAGTACTTC. Translation: CASGLQGPYEQYF.

This clonotype was seen repeatedly, ten times or more. The rearrangement uses TRBV3-1 and TRBJ1-1; D perhaps matches TRBD1 (5 bases). Looked up from germline, CDR1 is LGHDT and CDR2 is YNNKEL (reference sequence). CDR3 length: 16 amino acids. V dropped 3 bases and J dropped 3 bases, with 17 bases sitting between them. In nucleotides, the CDR3 is TGTGCCAGCAGCCACACCGGGACCCTGACGGACACTGAAGCTTTCTTT. It specifies CASSHTGTLTDTEAFF.

This clonotype has only a few counts. The chain carries TRBV30 and TRBJ1-6; D remains ambiguous. The V gene lost 0 bases and the J gene lost 7 bases, with 7 bases spanning the gap. The CDR3 extends over 13 amino acids. The germline V gene encodes CDR1 GTSNPN and CDR2 SVGIG (reference sequence). This chain's CDR3 is CAWSVIENSPLHF. For the CDR3, the DNA is TGTGCCTGGAGTGTAATAGAGAATTCACCCCTCCACTTT. The whole variable domain, filled in from reference TRBV30 and TRBJ1-6, reads SQTIHQWPATLVQPVGSPLSLECTVEGTSNPNLYWYRQAAGRGLQLLFYSVGIGQISSEVPQNLSASRPQDRQFILSSKKLLLSDSGFYLCAWSVIENSPLHFGNGTRLTVT.

In its sample, this clonotype was seen many times. The chain recombines TRBV27 with TRBJ2-3; 10 nucleotides align to TRBD1. The V segment lost 3 bases and the J segment 5 bases; nucleotides outside the gene matches: 11. The CDR3 sequence is 17 residues long. Germline V gene lookup returns CDR1 MNHEY and CDR2 SMNVEV (reference sequence). CDR3: CASSLSPGDRGQDTQYF. The CDR3, as DNA: TGTGCCAGCAGTTTGTCTCCGGGGGACAGGGGACAAGATACGCAGTATTTT.

This clonotype was counted many times. The V call is TRBV6-4, the J call TRBJ1-2; 7 positions match TRBD1. The junction had 12 bases not matched to a gene; V was cut back by 6 bases and J by 8 bases. The CDR3 runs 14 residues. Germline CDR1 MRHNA, CDR2 SNTAGT. The CDR3, as DNA: TGTGCCAGCAGCCGCGCCCGACAGGGTTTGGGCTACACCTTC. Residues: CASSRARQGLGYTF.

The sample holds many counts of this clonotype. The V gene is TRBV4-1, the J gene TRBJ2-7; weak D call: TRBD2 (6 bases). Trimming pared 0 bases from V and 5 bases from J, leaving 14 bases between. The CDR3 length is 15 residues. CDR1 is MGHRA and CDR2 is YSYEKL in the germline V gene. The CDR3 DNA follows: TGCGCCAGCAGCCAAGATCTAGCGAAGGGGAACGAGCAGTACTTC. It specifies CASSQDLAKGNEQYF.

The table lists this clonotype with many counts. The gene calls are TRBV10-3 and TRBJ2-1; the match to TRBD2 covers 10 bases. The CDR3 spans 15 residues. With V trimmed by 7 bases and J by 9 bases, 12 bases remained unmatched. CDR1 and CDR2 (germline): ENHRY, SYGVKD. In DNA form, the CDR3 reads TGTGCCATCATCGCCGGGACTAGCGTAGCGGGTGAGCAGTTCTTC. This sequence encodes CAIIAGTSVAGEQFF.

This clonotype was counted ten times or more. The chain recombines TRBV11-2 with TRBJ2-7; weak D call: TRBD2 (5 bases). This CDR3 contains 15 residues. V lost 5 bases to trimming and J lost 3 bases, with 17 bases between them. The germline V gene has CDR1 SGHAT and CDR2 FQNNGV. CDR3 sequence reads: CASSRPLGSDYEQYF. The DNA for the CDR3 is TGTGCCAGCAGCCGCCCTCTGGGTAGCGACTACGAGCAGTACTTC.

This clonotype has a count of ten or more. This chain connects TRBV6-6 to TRBJ2-7, with D tentatively TRBD1 or TRBD2 (5 bases each). Trimming took off 5 bases at V and 2 bases at J, with 13 bases between the two ends. Germline V gene data show CDR1 as MNHNY and CDR2 as SVGAGI (reference sequence). The length of the CDR3 is 14 residues. The CDR3 DNA reads TGTGCCAGCAGTCACCTGGGGGATACCTACGAGCAGTACTTC. Its protein product is CASSHLGDTYEQYF.

The chain has TRBV20-1 and TRBJ2-1; no firm D call. The V end was cut by 8 bases, the J end by 7 bases, with 12 bases between. CDR1 is DFQATT, CDR2 SNEGSKA, per germline (reference sequence). This CDR3 comprises 11 residues. The CDR3 reads CSSDQYNEQFF. In nucleotides, the CDR3 is TGCAGTAGCGACCAGTATAATGAGCAGTTCTTC.